This T cell receptor (beta chain) comes out of a study of blood T cells in healthy people across ages. Germline CDR1 and CDR2: SGHRS and YFSETQ. With V trimmed by 0 bases and J by 2 bases, 4 bases remained unmatched. The CDR3 has 15 residues. A sample-barcoded 5' primer and a J-beta primer mix were used in a second PCR of about 6 to 11 cycles. Each cDNA molecule, via a template-switch adaptor with 12 random nucleotides, was tagged. A minimum of 2.5 million CDR3-containing paired-end reads was obtained for each sample. Each CDR3 protein gets one entry after TCRdb re-called the 5' RACE reads with MiXCR. The data show about 970,000 distinct CDR3 sequences, about 51% seen once.

Sequenced material: blood. The TCR was taken from a woman aged 60-75 years in good health. V is TRBV5-1 and J is TRBJ2-5; 7 positions match TRBD2. CDR3 nucleotides: TGCGCCAGCAGCTTGGGGGCTAGCGGACAAGAGACCCAGTACTTC. This codes for CASSLGASGQETQYF.